This record covers a single TCR beta chain. Its specificity is not known. This entry is derived from a study of cytomegalovirus exposure and HLA in healthy donors. CDR1 is SGDLS and CDR2 is YYNGEE in the germline V gene. Trimming cost V 3 bases and J 2 bases; bases outside gene matches: 7. The CDR3 length is 15 residues. The PCR used 60 Vbeta and 13 Jbeta primers. This table comes from immunoSEQ multiplex PCR, and its TCRdb copy is limited to in-frame clones, with some not included. The sample consists of 60,000 to 85,000 clones, around 78% of them appearing once. The study, taken as a whole, reports: A prior analysis recorded that most TCR beta V segments were productive about 87% or about 30% of the time. Links to common viral pathogens appeared, in a later analysis, for several of the most significant clusters. Specificity for CMV antigens was confirmed in vitro for a few of the CMV-associated chains. Immune exposure information available was restricted to CMV serostatus.

This TCR was sampled from a man aged 35 to 55 in good health and CMV-seronegative. Input material: PBMCs. The V and J genes are TRBV9 and TRBJ2-5; 7 bases align to TRBD1. CDR3 sequence: CASSAGQRTQETQYF. CDR3 DNA sequence: TGTGCCAGCAGCGCGGGACAGAGGACTCAAGAGACCCAGTACTTC.